The clone carrying this T cell receptor beta chain has only a few counts. Its target is unknown. This entry is derived from a study of CD8+ T cells in alopecia areata. Overall study: Dosing with tofacitinib proceeded for 6 to 18 months, followed by 6 months off drug. Study observations and caveats: Higher clonality than in normal scalp was seen in lesional scalp, especially alopecia totalis/universalis.

After isolation, RNA underwent reverse transcription to generate cDNA as the sequencing template. Only in-frame clones appear in the TCRdb table, and some are missing; sequencing was by immunoSEQ multiplex PCR. The data hold more than 200,000 clones, with roughly two thirds observed a single time. Peripheral blood and lesional scalp punch biopsies were taken from alopecia areata patients. The CDR3 contains 15 residues. The V segment lost 1 base and the J segment 10 bases; nucleotides outside the gene matches: 12. Germline-derived CDR1 and CDR2 are GTSNPN and SVGIG (reference sequence). The chain carries TRBV30 and TRBJ1-4; 7 bases agree with TRBD1. Here the sequenced sample was CD4+ T cells sorted from blood, taken at week 0. The TCR sequence derives from a human donor with alopecia areata. The CDR3 here is CAWSADGTVSPKLFF. The CDR3 DNA follows: TGTGCCTGGAGTGCAGACGGGACAGTATCCCCAAAACTGTTTTTT.